Each of the 7 T cell receptor beta chains below was sequenced from the same sample in a study of T cell changes during pregnancy in multiple sclerosis. Here immunoSEQ multiplex PCR was the method, and the copy in TCRdb shows in-frame clones only, minus some. The sample yields 15,000 to 20,000 clones, over 80% seen once. This specimen was CD8+ T cells from peripheral blood mononuclear cells, taken in the third trimester of pregnancy. The receptors originated from a female donor in good health, enrolled as a control in a pregnancy study.

The chain employs TRBV19 and TRBJ2-7; D may be TRBD2 (5 bases). Per the germline V gene, CDR1 is LNHDA and CDR2 is SQIVND (reference sequence). Deletions cut 5 bases from V and 4 bases from J, with 12 bases between. The CDR3 covers 13 residues. In DNA form, the CDR3 reads TGTGCCAGTAGTGTGGGAGTAAGTTACGAGCAGTACTTC. Translated: CASSVGVSYEQYF.

This clone was picked up a small number of times. V usage is TRBV7-9 and J usage is TRBJ2-7, with D possibly matching TRBD1 (6 bases). The CDR3 is made up of 15 amino acids. V shed 5 bases and J shed 3 bases, with 17 bases lying between them. Germline values: CDR1 SEHNR, CDR2 FQNEAQ (reference sequence). Written as DNA, the CDR3 is TGTGCCAGCAGCGCTCGAACAGGGAAGGTCTACGAGCAGTACTTC. This gives the protein CASSARTGKVYEQYF.

J is TRBJ2-7 and V is TRBV13; D is unresolved. CDR1 and CDR2 from the germline V gene are PRHDT and FYEKMQ (reference sequence). There are 15 residues in the CDR3. V lost 0 bases and J lost 2, with 11 bases in between. CDR3 sequence reads: CASSLGYQAAYEQYF. CDR3 sequence (DNA): TGTGCCAGCAGCTTAGGTTATCAGGCTGCCTACGAGCAGTACTTC.

The gene calls are TRBV2 and TRBJ2-3; TRBD2 matches at 8 bases. Germline values: CDR1 SNHLY, CDR2 FYNNEI. Trimming cost V 7 bases and J 3 bases; bases outside gene matches: 9. This CDR3 region has 15 residues. The DNA for the CDR3 is TGTGCCAGCAAGGAGGCAGCGGGAGTAACAGATACGCAGTATTTT. Protein sequence: CASKEAAGVTDTQYF.

The chain couples TRBV2 to TRBJ1-1; TRBD1 matches 7 bases. V trimming: 7 bases; J trimming: 3 bases; junction bases outside the gene matches: 2. From germline, CDR1 is SNHLY and CDR2 FYNNEI. This CDR3 comprises 12 residues. CDR3 amino acids: CASTDRDTEAFF. The CDR3 bases are TGTGCCAGCACAGACAGGGACACTGAAGCTTTCTTT.

This chain uses TRBV4-1 with TRBJ1-1; D remains unclear. Germline V gene sequence: CDR1 MGHRA, CDR2 YSYEKL. CDR3 length: 14 amino acids. Trimming removed 1 base at V and 2 bases at J, with 8 bases between. In nucleotides, the CDR3 is TGCGCCAGCAGCCAAGGACAACCAAACACTGAAGCTTTCTTT. This gives the protein CASSQGQPNTEAFF.

The chain has TRBV9 and TRBJ2-7; 8 nucleotides line up with TRBD1. Germline-derived CDR1 and CDR2 are SGDLS and YYNGEE. CDR3 size: 15 residues. The V and J ends lost 4 bases and 7 bases, in that order; junction bases with no gene match: 13. This CDR3 is CASSPFGQGVDEQYF. The CDR3 nucleotides read TGTGCCAGCAGCCCCTTTGGACAGGGTGTAGATGAGCAGTACTTC.